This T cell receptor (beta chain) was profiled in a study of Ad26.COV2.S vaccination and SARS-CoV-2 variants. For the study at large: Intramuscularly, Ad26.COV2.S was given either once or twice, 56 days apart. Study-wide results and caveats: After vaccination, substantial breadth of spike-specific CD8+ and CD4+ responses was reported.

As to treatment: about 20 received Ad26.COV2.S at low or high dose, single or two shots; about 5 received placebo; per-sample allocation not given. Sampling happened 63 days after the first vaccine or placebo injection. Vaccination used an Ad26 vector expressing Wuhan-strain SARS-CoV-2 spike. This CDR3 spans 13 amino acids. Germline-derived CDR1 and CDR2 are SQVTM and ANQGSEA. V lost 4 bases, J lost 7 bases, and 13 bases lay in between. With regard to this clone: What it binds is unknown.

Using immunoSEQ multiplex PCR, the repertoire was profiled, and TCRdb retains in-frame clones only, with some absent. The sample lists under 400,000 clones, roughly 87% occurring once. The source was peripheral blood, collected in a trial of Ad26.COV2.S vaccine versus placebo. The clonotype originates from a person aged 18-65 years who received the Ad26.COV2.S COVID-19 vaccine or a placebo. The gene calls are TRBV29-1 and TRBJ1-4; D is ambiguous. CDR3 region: CSVVYSAGEKLFF. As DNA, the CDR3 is TGCAGCGTTGTCTACAGCGCGGGTGAAAAACTGTTTTTT.